This T cell receptor beta chain derives from a study of response to subunit inactivated influenza vaccine (dated by TCRdb to between 2018 and 2020). For the wider study: To follow how T cells responded to a trivalent subunit inactivated influenza vaccine, the researchers relied on deep quantitative profiling of the T cell receptor repertoire. Paper-wide results and their limitations: According to the authors, only a limited number of new T cells may be recruited by each seasonal influenza vaccination.

Sequences DFQATT (CDR1) and SNEGSKA (CDR2) are obtained from the germline V gene (reference sequence). Trimming accounts for 3 bases at V and 0 bases at J, while the number of junction bases matched to no gene is 7. Including cysteine and phenylalanine, the CDR3 has 15 amino acids. Only CDR3 DNA is held: 45 bases, read in frame from base 1. This clonotype has at least ten counts. There is no known antigen for this receptor. Per-nucleotide qualities are absent, and no much larger clonotype sits a single base away. Library creation used RT-PCR. Reads for this sample came from an Illumina HiSeq 2500. The public reads were quality trimmed at Q25 with fastp and then assembled into clones with MiXCR by TCRdb, keeping productive beta chains. Under each unique CDR3 protein, matching rows form one entry showing the most common genes and DNA. The sample contains hundreds of thousands of distinct CDR3 sequences, approximately 13% of them found a single time. The biggest ten clones account for roughly 6.4% of the sample.

The specimen comprised PBMCs from blood, sampled around two weeks before vaccination. The sequence joins TRBV20-1 to TRBJ2-7; 8 bases in the junction line up with TRBD2. This receptor was taken from a man aged 50 or older who received an inactivated influenza vaccine. Donor details come from another sample of the same person, matched by shared clones. In nucleotide form, the sequence is TGCAGTGCTAGTAGCAGCGGGGGTAGCTCCTACGAGCAGTACTTC. The resulting protein is CSASSSGGSSYEQYF.